The 21 T cell receptor beta chains reported below all come from one sample, sequenced in a study of T cells in Graves' hyperthyroidism and ophthalmopathy (dated by TCRdb to the late 2010s). Libraries were built with multiplex PCR. Sequencing took place on an Illumina HiSeq 2000. Amplification of TCR beta CDR3 regions was carried out from RNA transcripts. A first-round RT-PCR of the TCR CDR3 used the HTBI primer set with the Qiagen OneStep RT-PCR kit. The public reads were run again by TCRdb, first through fastp at Q25 and then through MiXCR, and only productive beta chains were kept. One record per CDR3 amino acid sequence lists the most common genes and DNA. The sample table lists fewer than 900,000 distinct CDR3 sequences, less than 20% of them with a count of one. The ten top clones hold around 7.7% of the sample. The sample consisted of blood. The receptor set was obtained from a man aged 18 to 29 with Graves' hyperthyroidism.

The V and J genes are TRBV3-1 and TRBJ2-2, with 8 positions matching TRBD2. Losses at the gene ends were 2 bases for V and 7 bases for J; bases not matched to a gene: 3. CDR3 length equals 14 residues. Germline V lookup: CDR1 LGHDT, CDR2 YNNKEL (reference sequence). CDR3 coding DNA: TGTGCCAGCAGCCAAACGGGGGGGATCGGGGAGCTGTTTTTT. Its translation is CASSQTGGIGELFF.

The sample holds a few counts of this clonotype. The rearrangement links TRBV5-1 to TRBJ1-1; D might be TRBD1 (5 bases). Germline V gene data show CDR1 as SGHRS and CDR2 as YFSETQ. The CDR3 contains 12 residues. The V and J ends lost 4 bases and 7 bases respectively, with 11 bases between them. The CDR3 nucleotides read TGCGCCAGCAGCCAAGACAGCCTTGAAGCTTTCTTT. This sequence encodes CASSQDSLEAFF.

As regards this clonotype: This sequence may be a read error, since a much larger clone differs from it by one base. V is TRBV2 and J is TRBJ1-2; no clear D. Germline V lookup: CDR1 SNHLY, CDR2 FYNNEI. The CDR3 has 15 amino acids. Trimming took 6 bases from V and 5 from J, leaving 19 bases between them. The DNA of the CDR3 is TGTGCCAGCAGATTCCTCCCGGGTGTCGTTTATGGCTACACCTTC. The encoded protein is CASRFLPGVVYGYTF.

This clonotype showed up many times. This rearrangement joins TRBV20-1 to TRBJ2-3; the D is unclear. CDR1 is DFQATT and CDR2 is SNEGSKA in the germline V gene (reference sequence). This CDR3 has 13 residues. Trimming pared 3 bases from V and 1 base from J, leaving 8 bases between. CDR3 amino acids: CSARSSRTDTQYF. The CDR3 coding sequence is TGCAGTGCTAGGAGCTCTCGCACAGATACGCAGTATTTT.

This clonotype was picked up a small number of times. The rearrangement joins TRBV27 to TRBJ1-4, with D possibly matching TRBD1 (6 bases). V was cut by 1 base and J by 3 bases, with 15 bases left in between. CDR1 is MNHEY and CDR2 is SMNVEV in the germline V gene (reference sequence). There are 17 residues in the CDR3. The CDR3 reads CASSLYLPGAPNEKLFF. The CDR3 DNA reads as TGTGCCAGCAGTTTATACCTCCCGGGGGCGCCTAATGAAAAACTGTTTTTT. Based on the CDR3 plus reference TRBV27 and TRBJ1-4, the full variable domain is EAQVTQNPRYLITVTGKKLTVTCSQNMNHEYMSWYRQDPGLGLRQIYYSMNVEVTDKGDVPEGYKVSRKEKRNFPLILESPSPNQTSLYFCASSLYLPGAPNEKLFFGSGTQLSVL.

This clonotype was seen only a few times. J is TRBJ2-7 and V is TRBV4-1; 11 bases match TRBD1. The CDR3 contains 15 residues. V trimming: 2 bases; J trimming: 4 bases; junction bases outside the gene matches: 4. Germline CDR1 is MGHRA and CDR2 is YSYEKL. CDR3 sequence (DNA): TGCGCCAGCAGCCAACTGGGACAGGGGGTGTACGAGCAGTACTTC. This gives the protein CASSQLGQGVYEQYF.

This clonotype showed up many times. The gene calls are TRBV6-1 and TRBJ2-3; a weak D match, TRBD1 (6 bases). From germline, CDR1 is MNHNS and CDR2 SASEGT. The CDR3 contains 15 residues. Trimming stripped 6 bases from V and 4 bases from J, with 17 bases between. The CDR3 loop reads CASRASGQLADTQYF. CDR3 sequence (DNA): TGTGCCAGCAGAGCGAGCGGACAGTTGGCAGATACGCAGTATTTT.

J is TRBJ1-6 and V is TRBV6-5, with D tentatively TRBD1 (5 bases). Germline V gene data show CDR1 as MNHEY and CDR2 as SVGAGI. The ends were cut back, 4 bases at V and 7 bases at J, with 14 bases in the middle. CDR3 length equals 15 residues. CDR3 DNA: TGTGCCAGCAGTTCCTTTAGCGGGGCCAATTCACCCCTCCACTTT. Protein: CASSSFSGANSPLHF.

This clonotype was counted only a few times. This chain connects TRBV14 to TRBJ2-1; D is unclear. The CDR3 sequence is 15 residues long. V was cut by 1 base and J by 0 bases, with 7 bases left in between. The V gene's germline CDR1 is SGHDN and CDR2 FVKESK. The CDR3 sequence: CASSQGTGSYNEQFF. CDR3 DNA sequence: TGTGCCAGCAGCCAAGGTACTGGCTCCTACAATGAGCAGTTCTTC.

This clonotype turned up a few times. This rearrangement joins TRBV7-9 to TRBJ2-2; D is unresolved. The germline CDR1 and CDR2 sequences are SEHNR and FQNEAQ (reference sequence). This CDR3 contains 16 residues. V gave up 4 bases and J gave up 0 bases, with 12 bases separating them. For the CDR3, the DNA is TGTGCCAGCAGCTCAGGCGCCCAGGCGAACACCGGGGAGCTGTTTTTT. The encoded protein is CASSSGAQANTGELFF. The full variable domain, completed using reference TRBV7-9 and TRBJ2-2, is DTGVSQNPRHKITKRGQNVTFRCDPISEHNRLYWYRQTLGQGPEFLTYFQNEAQLEKSRLLSDRFSAERPKGSFSTLEIQRTEQGDSAMYLCASSSGAQANTGELFFGEGSRLTVL.

This clonotype was observed many times. This sequence joins TRBV30 and TRBJ2-5; the D call may be TRBD1 or TRBD2 (6 bases each). The germline gives CDR1 GTSNPN, CDR2 SVGIG (reference sequence). The length of the CDR3 is 14 residues. The V gene lost 3 bases and the J gene lost 6 bases, with 17 bases spanning the gap. The CDR3 is CAWRGAGRGKTQYF. The CDR3 nucleotides read TGTGCCTGGAGGGGGGCGGGAAGAGGAAAGACCCAGTACTTC.

This clonotype was recorded at least ten times. The chain has TRBV10-3 and TRBJ2-3; 7 bases agree with TRBD1. V dropped 4 bases and J dropped 1; count of bases not matched to a gene: 8. The CDR3 spans 16 residues. The germline V gene has CDR1 ENHRY and CDR2 SYGVKD. CDR3 bases: TGTGCCATCAGTGGCCAGACAGGGTTGGGCACAGATACGCAGTATTTT. Its protein product is CAISGQTGLGTDTQYF.

The sample holds many counts of this clonotype. The J gene is TRBJ2-5, the V gene TRBV20-1; D gene uncertain. V was shortened by 5 bases and J by 0 bases, with 7 bases between the two germline ends. Germline assignment: CDR1 DFQATT and CDR2 SNEGSKA (reference sequence). CDR3 length equals 12 residues. Written as DNA, the CDR3 is TGCAGTGCTCCAGTTTACCAAGAGACCCAGTACTTC. Translation: CSAPVYQETQYF.

This clonotype was observed a few times. This chain joins TRBV5-4 and TRBJ2-3, with 12 bases matching TRBD2. Germline loops: CDR1 SGHNT, CDR2 YYREEE (reference sequence). The trim removed 3 bases at V and 6 bases at J, leaving 5 bases unmatched. This CDR3 is built from 15 residues. The CDR3 is CASSSLAGGNDTQYF. The CDR3 DNA follows: TGTGCCAGCAGCTCCCTAGCGGGAGGGAACGATACGCAGTATTTT.

This clonotype has just a few counts. With a much larger clone just one base away, this may be a read error. The chain recombines TRBV19 with TRBJ1-1, with a possible D match to TRBD1 (6 bases). Per germline, CDR1 LNHDA and CDR2 SQIVND (reference sequence). CDR3 length: 13 amino acids. The V end lost 9 bases, the J end lost 0 bases, and 11 bases lay between the germline ends. The CDR3 nucleotides read TGTGCCAGCGGCGAGGGGGTGAACACTGAAGCTTTCTTT. Protein sequence: CASGEGVNTEAFF.

This clonotype was observed at least ten times. The J gene is TRBJ2-7, the V gene TRBV27; TRBD2 aligns across 7 bases. The germline CDR1 and CDR2 sequences are MNHEY and SMNVEV (reference sequence). This CDR3 contains 14 residues. J was trimmed by 6 bases and V by 3 bases; bases with no gene match: 8. This CDR3 reads CASSFRGRAPEQYF. CDR3 nucleotide sequence: TGTGCCAGCAGTTTTCGGGGGAGGGCTCCCGAGCAGTACTTC.

J is TRBJ2-6 and V is TRBV7-2; TRBD2 aligns across 8 bases. The CDR3 extends over 18 amino acids. Germline V gene data show CDR1 as SGHTA and CDR2 as FQGNSA. V dropped 1 base and J dropped 0; count of bases not matched to a gene: 5. CDR3: CASSLGLAGRSGANVLTF. The CDR3 nucleotides read TGTGCCAGCAGCTTAGGGCTAGCGGGCCGCTCTGGGGCCAACGTCCTGACTTTC.

Many counts were recorded for this clonotype. This chain connects TRBV20-1 to TRBJ2-1, with 11 bases matching TRBD2. The CDR3 contains 17 residues. V dropped 5 bases and J dropped 2; count of bases not matched to a gene: 11. Germline values: CDR1 DFQATT, CDR2 SNEGSKA (reference sequence). The CDR3 DNA reads TGCAGTGCTGGGGGCCTAGCGGGAGGCCCTACCTACAATGAGCAGTTCTTC. It is translated as CSAGGLAGGPTYNEQFF.

This clonotype was detected ten times or more. This chain connects TRBV28 to TRBJ2-5, with D possibly matching TRBD2 (7 bases). This CDR3 spans 12 amino acids. The ends were cut back, 8 bases at V and 11 bases at J, with 18 bases in the middle. Germline V gene lookup returns CDR1 MDHEN and CDR2 SYDVKM. The CDR3 spells CASAGGPRPQYF. In DNA, the CDR3 is TGTGCCAGCGCCGGGGGGCCCAGACCACAGTACTTC.

At least ten counts were recorded for this clonotype. V usage is TRBV7-9 and J usage is TRBJ2-1; TRBD1 matches 9 bases. The CDR3 is 13 amino acids. The junction had 2 bases not matched to a gene; V was cut back by 5 bases and J by 6 bases. Germline assignment: CDR1 SEHNR and CDR2 FQNEAQ (reference sequence). The CDR3 is CASSQGQGNEQFF. The CDR3 DNA reads TGTGCCAGCAGCCAGGGACAGGGCAATGAGCAGTTCTTC.

This clonotype occurred many times. The CDR3 region is CASRLAGSSYNEQFF. In DNA form, the CDR3 reads TGTGCCAGCCGTCTAGCGGGGTCCTCCTACAATGAGCAGTTCTTC. The rearrangement uses TRBV28 and TRBJ2-1, with 9 nucleotides matching TRBD2. CDR1 and CDR2 from the germline V gene are MDHEN and SYDVKM. J was trimmed by 0 bases and V by 8 bases; bases with no gene match: 5. The CDR3 runs 15 residues.